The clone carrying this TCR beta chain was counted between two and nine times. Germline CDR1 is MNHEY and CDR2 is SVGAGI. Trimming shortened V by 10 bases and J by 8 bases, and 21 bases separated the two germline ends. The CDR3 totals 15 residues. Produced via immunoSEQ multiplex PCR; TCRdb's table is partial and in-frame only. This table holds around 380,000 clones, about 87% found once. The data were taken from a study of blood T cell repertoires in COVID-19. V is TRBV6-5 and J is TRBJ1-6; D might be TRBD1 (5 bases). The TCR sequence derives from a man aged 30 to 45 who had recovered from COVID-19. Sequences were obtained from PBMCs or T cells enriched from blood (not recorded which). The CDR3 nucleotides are TGTGCCACACTCCCTAGTCAGGGCCACCATTCACCCCTCCACTTT. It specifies CATLPSQGHHSPLHF.